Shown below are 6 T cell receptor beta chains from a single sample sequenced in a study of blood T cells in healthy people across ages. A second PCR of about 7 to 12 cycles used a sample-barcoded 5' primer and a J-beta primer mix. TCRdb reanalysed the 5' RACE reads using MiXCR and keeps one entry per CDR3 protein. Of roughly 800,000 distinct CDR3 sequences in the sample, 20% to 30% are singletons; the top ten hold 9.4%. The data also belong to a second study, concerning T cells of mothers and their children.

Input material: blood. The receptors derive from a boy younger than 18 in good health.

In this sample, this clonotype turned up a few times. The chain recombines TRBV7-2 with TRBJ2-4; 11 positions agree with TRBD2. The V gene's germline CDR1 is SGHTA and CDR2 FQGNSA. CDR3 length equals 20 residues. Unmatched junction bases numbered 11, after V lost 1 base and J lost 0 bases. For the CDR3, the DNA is TGTGCCAGCAGCTTAGATCTCTCGCTAGCGGGAGGACTAGCCAAAAACATTCAGTACTTC. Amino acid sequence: CASSLDLSLAGGLAKNIQYF. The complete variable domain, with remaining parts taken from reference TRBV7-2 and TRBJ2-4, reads GAGVSQSPSNKVTEKGKDVELRCDPISGHTALYWYRQSLGQGLEFLIYFQGNSAPDKSGLPSDRFSAERTGGSVSTLTIQRTQQEDSAVYLCASSLDLSLAGGLAKNIQYFGAGTRLSVL.

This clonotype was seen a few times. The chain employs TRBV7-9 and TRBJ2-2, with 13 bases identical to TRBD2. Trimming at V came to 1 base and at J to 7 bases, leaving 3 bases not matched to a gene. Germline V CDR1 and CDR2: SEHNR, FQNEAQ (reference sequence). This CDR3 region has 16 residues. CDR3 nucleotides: TGTGCCAGCAGCTTAGGGACTAGCGGGAGTGTCGGGGAGCTGTTTTTT. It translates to CASSLGTSGSVGELFF.

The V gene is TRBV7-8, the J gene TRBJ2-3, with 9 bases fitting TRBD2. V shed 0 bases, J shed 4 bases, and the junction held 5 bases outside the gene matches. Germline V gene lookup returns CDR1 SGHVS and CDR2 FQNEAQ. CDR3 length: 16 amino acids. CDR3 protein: CASSLATSGGADTQYF. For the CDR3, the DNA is TGTGCCAGCAGCTTAGCGACTAGCGGAGGGGCAGATACGCAGTATTTT.

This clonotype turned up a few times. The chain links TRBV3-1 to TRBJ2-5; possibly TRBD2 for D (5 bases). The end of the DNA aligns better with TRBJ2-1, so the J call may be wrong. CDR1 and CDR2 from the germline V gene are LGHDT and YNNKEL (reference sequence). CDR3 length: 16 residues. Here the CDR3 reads CASSPLLAGFRNEQFF. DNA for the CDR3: TGTGCCAGCAGCCCCCTACTTGCGGGTTTTCGGAATGAGCAGTTCTTC.

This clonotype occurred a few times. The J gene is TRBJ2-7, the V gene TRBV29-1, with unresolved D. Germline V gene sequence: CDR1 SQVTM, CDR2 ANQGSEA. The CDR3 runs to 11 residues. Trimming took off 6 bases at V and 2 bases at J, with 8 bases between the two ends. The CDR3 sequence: CSVITAYEQYF. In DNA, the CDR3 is TGCAGCGTCATAACCGCCTACGAGCAGTACTTC.

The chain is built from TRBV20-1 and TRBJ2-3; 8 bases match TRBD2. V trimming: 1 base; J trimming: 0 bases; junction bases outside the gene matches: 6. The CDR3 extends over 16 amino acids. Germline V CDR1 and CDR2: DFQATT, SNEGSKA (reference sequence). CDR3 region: CSARGRRGVSTDTQYF. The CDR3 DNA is TGCAGTGCTAGAGGGAGGCGGGGGGTTAGCACAGATACGCAGTATTTT.